The 22 T cell receptor beta chains listed next were all sequenced from one sample in a study of Tregs in tolerant kidney transplant recipients. Libraries were prepared by immunoSEQ multiplex PCR; TCRdb keeps only in-frame clonotypes and omits some of them. This sample lists 45,000 to 55,000 clones; its ten largest clones have 0.7% to 0.95%. The sequencing here drew on CD4+ T cells from blood, taken before the transplant. Receptors were obtained from a human donor who received a combined kidney and bone marrow transplant.

As concerns this clone: The read ends 3 residues before the CDR3 terminus; that terminus is restored from the germline J gene. The chain carries TRBV18 and TRBJ2-1; 12 bases fit TRBD2. With 2 bases clipped from V and 9 bases from J, the junction kept 11 bases outside the gene matches. CDR1 KGHSH and CDR2 LQKENI come from the germline V gene. The CDR3 runs to 17 residues. CDR3 sequence reads: CASSPGRRLAGESEQFF. Incomplete CDR3 DNA: TGTGCCAGCTCACCAGGGCGAAGACTAGCGGGAGAGAGTGAG.

With regard to this clone: The read is 3 residues too short to cover the CDR3 end, so that end is filled in from the germline J gene. The chain joins TRBV7-2 to TRBJ1-5; D gene ambiguous. V was cut by 2 bases and J by 7 bases, with 9 bases left in between. Germline values: CDR1 SGHTA, CDR2 FQGNSA. The CDR3 covers 13 residues. The sequenced CDR3 bases are TGTGCCAGCAGCTTAATACACAACCAGCCC. This codes for CASSLIHNQP. The entire CDR3 protein is CASSLIHNQPQHF.

As regards this clone: The read halts 3 residues ahead of the CDR3 end, with the missing end drawn from the germline J gene. This chain uses TRBV20-1 with TRBJ1-2, with a weak D call TRBD1 (5 bases). Per germline, CDR1 DFQATT and CDR2 SNEGSKA (reference sequence). This CDR3 has 12 amino acids. V gave up 8 bases and J gave up 4 bases, with 14 bases separating them. CDR3 bases read: TGCAGTTTCAAGGGGTCCGGCTATGGC. It is translated as CSFKGSGYG. The full CDR3 protein reads CSFKGSGYGYTF.

For this clone: The CDR3 is cut off 3 residues early in the read; its end comes from the germline J gene. The V and J genes are TRBV20-1 and TRBJ2-5, with D perhaps matching TRBD1 (6 bases). Per the germline V gene, CDR1 is DFQATT and CDR2 is SNEGSKA (reference sequence). The CDR3 is 13 residues long. Trimming took off 1 base at V and 5 bases at J, with 11 bases between the two ends. Partial CDR3 DNA: TGCAGTGCTAGAGTCACAGGGATGGAGACC. This codes for CSARVTGMET. The entire CDR3 sequence reads CSARVTGMETQYF.

For this clone: The CDR3 end lies 3 residues beyond the end of the read and is filled in from the germline J gene. The chain is built from TRBV20-1 and TRBJ2-1, with 7 bases fitting TRBD2. CDR3 length: 16 amino acids. V gave up 5 bases and J gave up 2 bases; unmatched junction bases: 12. Germline assignment: CDR1 DFQATT and CDR2 SNEGSKA (reference sequence). CDR3 residues: CSASLPTSRTYNEQFF. CDR3 DNA (partial): TGCAGTGCTTCACTCCCGACTAGCAGAACCTACAATGAG.

Concerning this clone itself: Coverage ceases 3 residues before the CDR3 finishes, and the germline J gene fills in the end. The rearrangement joins TRBV20-1 to TRBJ2-7; D unclear. Trimming removed 6 bases at V and 0 bases at J, with 6 bases between. Germline assignment: CDR1 DFQATT and CDR2 SNEGSKA (reference sequence). The CDR3 extends over 11 amino acids. The sequenced part of the CDR3 DNA is TGCAGTGCGTTCAGCTCCTACGAG. Its protein is CSAFSSYE. The entire CDR3 is CSAFSSYEQYF.

Concerning this clone itself: With the read ending 3 residues before the CDR3 end, the germline J gene is used to fill in that end. This chain connects TRBV7-8 to TRBJ1-2; 7 bases are a match to TRBD1. Germline CDR1 is SGHVS and CDR2 is FQNEAQ. This CDR3 is built from 15 residues. V lost 5 bases, J lost 0 bases, and 6 bases stayed unmatched. The CDR3 reads CASSPAGTANYGYTF. The DNA read from the CDR3 is TGTGCCAGCAGCCCGGCCGGGACAGCTAACTATGGC.

Notes on this clone: The read terminates 3 residues ahead of where the CDR3 ends, so the germline J gene completes it. The genes are TRBV18 and TRBJ2-3; 11 bases align to TRBD2. This CDR3 spans 16 amino acids. V gave up 3 bases and J gave up 6 bases; unmatched junction bases: 8. The germline gives CDR1 KGHSH, CDR2 LQKENI. The CDR3 sequence: CASSPIAGGPRDTQYF. The DNA read from the CDR3 is TGTGCCAGCTCACCGATAGCGGGAGGGCCTAGGGATACG. Supplemented by reference TRBV18 and TRBJ2-3, the full variable domain reads NAGVMQNPRHLVRRRGQEARLRCSPMKGHSHVYWYRQLPEEGLKFMVYLQKENIIDESGMPKERFSAEFPKEGPSILRIQQVVRGDSAAYFCASSPIAGGPRDTQYFGPGTRLTVL.

CDR3 in amino acids: CASSAVLQGSTEAFF. CDR3 DNA, as far as it was read: TGTGCCAGCAGCGCAGTCCTACAGGGGTCCACTGAA. The chain couples TRBV5-5 to TRBJ1-1; the match to TRBD1 covers 7 bases. The CDR3 end is not reached by the read, which stops 3 residues before it; the germline J gene fills it in. The J segment lost 4 bases and the V segment lost 4 bases, leaving 10 bases of the junction unmatched. This CDR3 contains 15 residues. From germline, CDR1 is SGHKS and CDR2 YYEKEE (reference sequence).

Partial CDR3 DNA: TGTGCCAGCTCACCACAGGGTGGGGAGACC. Its translation is CASSPQGGET. The whole CDR3 protein reads CASSPQGGETQYF. The chain joins TRBV18 to TRBJ2-5; D is unresolved. The CDR3 extends 3 residues past the end of the read, so its final part is completed from the germline J gene. In germline, CDR1 is KGHSH, CDR2 LQKENI. CDR3 length: 13 amino acids. V lost 1 base to trimming and J lost 5 bases, with 8 bases between them.

Notes on this clone: At one end, the junction sequence differs from germline, possibly due to a read error. The CDR3 extends 3 residues past the end of the read, so its final part is completed from the germline J gene. The chain links TRBV7-7 to TRBJ1-1; no reliable D call. Germline V gene sequence: CDR1 SSHAT, CDR2 FNYEAQ (reference sequence). The CDR3 has 13 amino acids. CDR3 bases read: TGTGCTAGCAGCTCATCAAAGAACACTGAA. Translation gives CASSSSKNTE. The entire CDR3 sequence reads CASSSSKNTEAFF. Supplemented by reference TRBV7-7 and TRBJ1-1, the full variable domain reads GAGVSQSPRYKVTKRGQDVTLRCDPISSHATLYWYQQALGQGPEFLTYFNYEAQPDKSGLPSDRFSAERPEGSISTLTIQRTEQRDSAMYRCASSSSKNTEAFFGQGTRLTVV.

A word on this clone: Read coverage stops 3 residues before the CDR3 terminus; the germline J gene supplies the remainder. Additional DNA sequences in this sample encode the identical CDR3. The V call is TRBV7-3, the J call TRBJ1-1; D not certain. The CDR3 spans 13 residues. V was cut by 2 bases and J by 2 bases, with 6 bases left in between. Germline-derived CDR1 and CDR2 are SGHTA and FQGTGA. CDR3 region: CASSLSGNTEAFF. The CDR3 bases that were read are TGTGCCAGCAGCTTATCAGGTAACACTGAA. Variable domain in full (rest from reference TRBV7-3 and TRBJ1-1): GAGVSQTPSNKVTEKGKYVELRCDPISGHTALYWYRQSLGQGPEFLIYFQGTGAADDSGLPNDRFFAVRPEGSVSTLKIQRTERGDSAVYLCASSLSGNTEAFFGQGTRLTVV.

On this clone itself: The CDR3 end lies 3 residues beyond the end of the read and is filled in from the germline J gene. J is TRBJ1-3 and V is TRBV5-1; D might be TRBD1 (5 bases). CDR1 and CDR2 from the germline V gene are SGHRS and YFSETQ. This CDR3 contains 14 residues. V shed 6 bases and J shed 2 bases, with 12 bases lying between them. The DNA read from the CDR3 is TGCGCCAGCAACCGGGGGGATCCTGGAAACACC. This translates into CASNRGDPGNT. The complete CDR3 sequence is CASNRGDPGNTIYF. Combining the CDR3 with reference TRBV5-1 and TRBJ1-3 gives the whole variable domain KAGVTQTPRYLIKTRGQQVTLSCSPISGHRSVSWYQQTPGQGLQFLFEYFSETQRNKGNFPGRFSGRQFSNSRSEMNVSTLELGDSALYLCASNRGDPGNTIYFGEGSWLTVV.

Details on this clone: Read data end 3 residues before the CDR3 end; the end is taken from the germline J gene. The J gene is TRBJ1-6, the V gene TRBV30, with 7 bases aligning to TRBD1. There are 14 residues in the CDR3. Germline lookup yields CDR1 GTSNPN and CDR2 SVGIG (reference sequence). V was clipped by 0 bases and J by 7 bases; unmatched bases: 3. The CDR3 sequence: CAWSVGDRNSPLHF. CDR3 DNA, as far as it was read: TGTGCCTGGAGTGTAGGGGACAGAAATTCACCC.

About this clone: The read is 3 residues too short to cover the CDR3 end, so that end is filled in from the germline J gene. This chain uses TRBV19 with TRBJ1-6; 7 positions agree with TRBD1. After removal of 7 bases from V and 10 bases from J, the junction contained 7 bases not matched to a gene. Germline V gene data show CDR1 as LNHDA and CDR2 as SQIVND (reference sequence). The CDR3 totals 13 residues. The sequenced part of the CDR3 DNA is TGTGCCAGTAATCGACAGGGAGGCTCACCC. It translates to CASNRQGGSP. The whole CDR3 protein reads CASNRQGGSPLHF.

Notes on this clone: The sequenced fragment ends 3 residues before the CDR3 boundary, so the rest is inferred from the germline J gene. The V and J genes are TRBV2 and TRBJ2-3; D may be TRBD2 (6 bases). The CDR3 loop spans 16 amino acids. Germline CDR1 and CDR2: SNHLY and FYNNEI. V lost 0 bases to trimming and J lost 2 bases, with 12 bases between them. This CDR3 reads CASSEAAGGYTDTQYF. The sequenced CDR3 bases are TGTGCCAGCAGTGAAGCGGCTGGGGGGTACACAGATACG.

The CDR3 protein is CSANRGWDAQETQYF. CDR3 DNA (partial): TGCAGTGCCAACAGGGGGTGGGATGCCCAAGAGACC. The rearrangement joins TRBV20-1 to TRBJ2-5; 8 nucleotides line up with TRBD1. Coverage ceases 3 residues before the CDR3 finishes, and the germline J gene fills in the end. The CDR3 length is 15 residues. V was clipped by 6 bases and J by 1 base; unmatched bases: 10. Germline V lookup: CDR1 DFQATT, CDR2 SNEGSKA (reference sequence).

Of note for this clone: The read ends 3 residues before the CDR3 terminus; that terminus is restored from the germline J gene. This chain joins TRBV20-1 and TRBJ2-5; D possibly corresponds to TRBD1 (5 bases). CDR1 is DFQATT, CDR2 SNEGSKA, per germline (reference sequence). The CDR3 is 15 residues long. V lost 3 bases, J lost 1 base, and 15 bases lay in between. The DNA read from the CDR3 is TGCAGTGCTAGCCGGACAAACATTATCCAAGAGACC. Translated: CSASRTNIIQET. The CDR3 reads in full as CSASRTNIIQETQYF.

In the case of this clone: The CDR3 goes on 3 residues after the read ends, and that part is filled in from the germline J gene. This chain uses TRBV5-1 with TRBJ1-1; TRBD1 matches 9 bases. This CDR3 region has 14 residues. Trimming cost V 2 bases and J 4 bases; bases outside gene matches: 3. Germline V gene sequence: CDR1 SGHRS, CDR2 YFSETQ. The CDR3 sequence is CASSFGQGTTEAFF. The CDR3 DNA, read in part, is TGCGCCAGCAGCTTTGGACAGGGGACCACTGAA.

With regard to this clone: The read ends 3 residues before the CDR3 terminus; that terminus is restored from the germline J gene. The chain is built from TRBV18 and TRBJ2-7; 7 bases fit TRBD1. V dropped 0 bases and J dropped 3; count of bases not matched to a gene: 5. This CDR3 comprises 15 residues. Germline CDR1 reads KGHSH; CDR2 reads LQKENI. The CDR3 DNA, read in part, is TGTGCCAGCTCACCACCGTGGGACAGAGACTACGAG. It translates to CASSPPWDRDYE. In full, the CDR3 is CASSPPWDRDYEQYF.

A word on this clone: With the read ending 3 residues before the CDR3 end, the germline J gene is used to fill in that end. This chain connects TRBV20-1 to TRBJ2-1; D gene unclear. The CDR3 consists of 15 residues. V lost 0 bases and J lost 4, with 13 bases in between. Germline CDR1 is DFQATT and CDR2 is SNEGSKA (reference sequence). The CDR3 DNA, read in part, is TGCAGTGCTAGAGATCCTTACCTATCTTACAATGAG. The encoded protein is CSARDPYLSYNE. In full, the CDR3 reads CSARDPYLSYNEQFF.

Details on this clone: The CDR3 end lies 3 residues beyond the end of the read and is filled in from the germline J gene. The V gene is TRBV13, the J gene TRBJ2-1; 9 bases are shared with TRBD2. Germline CDR1 reads PRHDT; CDR2 reads FYEKMQ (reference sequence). The CDR3 is 16 amino acids. J gave up 8 bases and V 5 bases, and 13 bases lay outside the gene matches. CDR3: CASSRLGTSGYDEQFF. The covered CDR3 bases are TGTGCCAGCAGCCGTCTCGGTACTAGCGGGTACGATGAG. Together with reference TRBV13 and TRBJ2-1, the CDR3 gives the full variable domain: AAGVIQSPRHLIKEKRETATLKCYPIPRHDTVYWYQQGPGQDPQFLISFYEKMQSDKGSIPDRFSAQQFSDYHSELNMSSLELGDSALYFCASSRLGTSGYDEQFFGPGTRLTVL.